These 16 T cell receptor beta chains were sequenced from one sample in a study of blood T cell repertoires in COVID-19. Assay used: immunoSEQ multiplex PCR; TCRdb lists only in-frame clones, some missing. The data hold about 230,000 clones, with less than 90% observed a single time. The sample comprised peripheral blood. Receptor source: a woman in her seventies with active or convalescent COVID-19.

This clone was detected a few times. The chain is built from TRBV19 and TRBJ1-2; 8 bases align to TRBD1. The CDR3 is 15 residues long. Germline CDR1 LNHDA, CDR2 SQIVND (reference sequence). V lost 4 bases, J lost 5 bases, and 9 bases stayed unmatched. For the CDR3, the DNA is TGTGCCAGTAGTACCCCCCGACAGGGGTCTTATGGCTACACCTTC. Translation gives CASSTPRQGSYGYTF.

V is TRBV2 and J is TRBJ2-1; 11 nucleotides match TRBD1. Germline lookup yields CDR1 SNHLY and CDR2 FYNNEI. V was clipped by 7 bases and J by 7 bases; unmatched bases: 3. There are 13 residues in the CDR3. The DNA of the CDR3 is TGTGCCAGCAACGGACAGGGGGCGAATGAGCAGTTCTTC. Protein product: CASNGQGANEQFF.

V and J are TRBV5-1 and TRBJ1-2; D gene ambiguous. CDR3 length equals 12 residues. Trimming left V 4 bases short and J 0 bases short, with 4 bases between. CDR1 SGHRS and CDR2 YFSETQ come from the germline V gene. CDR3 sequence: CASSDTNYGYTF. In nucleotides, the CDR3 is TGCGCCAGCAGCGACACTAACTATGGCTACACCTTC.

CDR3 nucleotide sequence: TGCGCCAGCAGTAACAGTCGTGGGTCGGACACCGGGGAGCTGTTTTTT. Residues: CASSNSRGSDTGELFF. The rearrangement joins TRBV5-1 to TRBJ2-2; no reliable D call. The germline CDR1 and CDR2 sequences are SGHRS and YFSETQ. There are 16 residues in the CDR3. V shed 5 bases and J shed 3 bases, with 17 bases lying between them.

The V call is TRBV2, the J call TRBJ1-1; possibly TRBD1 for D (5 bases). V lost 1 base and J 5 bases, leaving 11 bases between the germline ends. The CDR3 has 14 amino acids. The germline V gene encodes CDR1 SNHLY and CDR2 FYNNEI. The CDR3 DNA follows: TGTGCCAGCAGTGAAGAAGCAGGGTGGACTGAAGCTTTCTTT. Its translation is CASSEEAGWTEAFF.

The genes are TRBV2 and TRBJ1-5; no clear D. The V end was cut by 0 bases, the J end by 12 bases, with 12 bases between. Germline CDR1 SNHLY, CDR2 FYNNEI. This CDR3 contains 13 residues. CDR3 DNA sequence: TGTGCCAGCAGTGAAGCGACACTTGGTCTCCAGCATTTT. Translation: CASSEATLGLQHF.

This rearrangement joins TRBV15 to TRBJ1-2; TRBD1 matches at 7 bases. The CDR3 length is 16 residues. Unmatched junction bases numbered 7, after V lost 3 bases and J lost 0 bases. CDR1 is LNHNV, CDR2 YYDKDF, per germline (reference sequence). The CDR3 region is CATSSRQGPANYGYTF. For the CDR3, the DNA is TGTGCCACCAGCAGCAGACAGGGTCCAGCTAACTATGGCTACACCTTC.

The chain carries TRBV19 and TRBJ2-1; D is perhaps TRBD2 (7 bases). In germline, CDR1 is LNHDA, CDR2 SQIVND (reference sequence). There are 16 residues in the CDR3. V was pared by 8 bases and J by 0 bases, with 17 bases between. CDR3 residues: CASFSTRGASYNEQFF. The CDR3 nucleotides read TGTGCCAGTTTTTCTACCCGGGGGGCCTCCTACAATGAGCAGTTCTTC.

The rearrangement joins TRBV5-1 to TRBJ2-6, with D possibly TRBD2 on 5 matching bases. Per germline, CDR1 SGHRS and CDR2 YFSETQ. The germline V and J ends were trimmed by 3 bases and 0 bases, with 10 bases remaining between them. This CDR3 contains 16 residues. CDR3 amino acids: CASSYGGSSGANVLTF. In DNA, the CDR3 is TGCGCCAGCAGCTACGGTGGGAGCTCTGGGGCCAACGTCCTGACTTTC.

The V and J genes are TRBV21-1 and TRBJ2-7; TRBD1, as called in the table, went unchecked against the DNA. TRBV21-1 counts as a pseudogene. CDR3 length: 17 amino acids. CDR3 coding DNA: TGTGCCAGCAGCAAAAAACGCAGGACAGGGAAAACCTACGAGCAGTACTTC. This gives the protein CASSKKRRTGKTYEQYF.

This sequence joins TRBV2 and TRBJ2-3, with 13 bases fitting TRBD2. V shed 6 bases and J 6 bases; nucleotides not matched to a gene: 3. The length of the CDR3 is 14 residues. CDR1 and CDR2 from the germline V gene are SNHLY and FYNNEI. As DNA, the CDR3 is TGTGCCAGCAGGGGACTAGCGGGAAGGGATACGCAGTATTTT. Encoded protein: CASRGLAGRDTQYF.

J is TRBJ1-1 and V is TRBV10-3; D possibly corresponds to TRBD1 (6 bases). The CDR3 covers 14 residues. Per germline, CDR1 ENHRY and CDR2 SYGVKD. Between the trimmed V and J ends, which lost 6 bases and 1 base, there was a span of 12 bases. The CDR3 nucleotides are TGTGCCATCAGCCAGAGGACAGAGAACACTGAAGCTTTCTTT. It is translated as CAISQRTENTEAFF.

The CDR3 sequence is CASRDGAAGGGETQYF. The CDR3 DNA reads TGTGCCAGTAGGGATGGGGCAGCGGGAGGAGGAGAGACCCAGTACTTC. This chain links TRBV19 with TRBJ2-5; the match to TRBD2 covers 9 bases. Germline V gene data show CDR1 as LNHDA and CDR2 as SQIVND (reference sequence). The CDR3 covers 16 residues. The V and J ends lost 6 bases and 4 bases, in that order; junction bases with no gene match: 12.

V and J are TRBV7-3 and TRBJ2-2; D not resolved. CDR1 is SGHTA and CDR2 is FQGTGA in the germline V gene. This CDR3 is 13 amino acids long. Trimming stripped 5 bases from V and 6 bases from J, with 10 bases between. CDR3 coding DNA: TGTGCCAGCAGCCCCTACCGGGCCGGGGAGCTGTTTTTT. Its translation is CASSPYRAGELFF.

This chain uses TRBV5-5 with TRBJ2-1; 9 bases fit TRBD1. Germline assignment: CDR1 SGHKS and CDR2 YYEKEE (reference sequence). The CDR3 is 16 residues long. The V segment lost 5 bases and the J segment 2 bases; nucleotides outside the gene matches: 8. The CDR3 protein is CASSRLGTGPYNEQFF. The DNA for the CDR3 is TGTGCCAGCAGTCGACTCGGGACAGGGCCCTACAATGAGCAGTTCTTC.

This chain connects TRBV19 to TRBJ1-3, with D possibly matching TRBD1 (5 bases). CDR1 and CDR2 (germline): LNHDA, SQIVND (reference sequence). The CDR3 totals 15 residues. The V gene lost 3 bases and the J gene lost 5 bases, with 14 bases spanning the gap. For the CDR3, the DNA is TGTGCCAGTAGTATCTTGTGGGGGGAGCGAAACACCATATATTTT. This gives the protein CASSILWGERNTIYF.